Below are 26 T cell receptor beta chains sequenced from a single sample in a study of Ad26.COV2.S vaccination and SARS-CoV-2 variants. Only in-frame clones appear in the TCRdb table, and some are missing; sequencing was by immunoSEQ multiplex PCR. The sample contains 350,000 to 400,000 clones, 80% to 90% of which appear only once. Sample treatment: 15 to 20 received Ad26.COV2.S at low or high dose, single or two shots; 5 received placebo; per-sample allocation not given. Following the first vaccine or placebo injection, samples were taken on day 63. Sequenced material: peripheral blood, taken in a trial of Ad26.COV2.S vaccine versus placebo. These receptors came from a person between 18 and 60 years old who received the Ad26.COV2.S COVID-19 vaccine or a placebo.

This sequence joins TRBV5-1 and TRBJ1-1, with 9 bases lining up with TRBD1. V was pared by 4 bases and J by 3 bases, with 7 bases of the junction left unmatched. The CDR3 has 15 amino acids. Germline loops: CDR1 SGHRS, CDR2 YFSETQ. The DNA for the CDR3 is TGCGCCAGCAGCGGGGACAGGGCGATCCACACTGAAGCTTTCTTT. Translated: CASSGDRAIHTEAFF.

This clone occurred many times. The chain combines TRBV6-6 with TRBJ2-1; D not resolved. This CDR3 is 11 amino acids long. CDR1 and CDR2 (germline): MNHNY, SVGAGI (reference sequence). The ends were cut back, 2 bases at V and 7 bases at J, with 3 bases in the middle. This chain's CDR3 is CASSYGNEQFF. The DNA of the CDR3 is TGTGCCAGCAGTTACGGGAATGAGCAGTTCTTC.

The chain links TRBV5-4 to TRBJ1-4; D possibly corresponds to TRBD1 (6 bases). Trimming shortened V by 3 bases and J by 0 bases, and 12 bases separated the two germline ends. The CDR3 totals 16 residues. Per germline, CDR1 SGHNT and CDR2 YYREEE (reference sequence). CDR3 protein: CASSSAQGTTNEKLFF. The CDR3 DNA reads TGTGCCAGCAGCTCGGCACAGGGAACAACTAATGAAAAACTGTTTTTT.

The chain couples TRBV6-6 to TRBJ1-6; no clear D. The CDR3 is made up of 14 amino acids. Deletions cut 7 bases from V and 7 bases from J, with 14 bases between. Germline CDR1 reads MNHNY; CDR2 reads SVGAGI (reference sequence). CDR3 residues: CASTLTLQNSPLHF. As DNA, the CDR3 is TGTGCCAGCACCTTGACCCTACAGAATTCACCCCTCCACTTT.

The chain has TRBV6-5 and TRBJ1-4; tentative D call: TRBD1 (5 bases). This CDR3 has 14 residues. V was pared by 7 bases and J by 3 bases, with 12 bases between. Germline V CDR1 and CDR2: MNHEY, SVGAGI. This CDR3 is CASMRGGANEKLFF. The CDR3 coding sequence is TGTGCCAGCATGAGGGGAGGGGCTAATGAAAAACTGTTTTTT.

This clone was seen only once. The genes are TRBV19 and TRBJ2-1; no reliable D call. CDR1 and CDR2 from the germline V gene are LNHDA and SQIVND (reference sequence). V gave up 7 bases and J gave up 6 bases, with 16 bases separating them. CDR3 length: 14 residues. CDR3 region: CASTSRPSPNEQFF. The DNA for the CDR3 is TGTGCCAGTACGAGCAGGCCGAGCCCCAATGAGCAGTTCTTC.

The CDR3 spells CASWKQPKNTGELFF. The CDR3 nucleotides are TGTGCCAGCTGGAAACAGCCGAAAAACACCGGGGAGCTGTTTTTT. The chain recombines TRBV7-9 with TRBJ2-2; D is unclear. The CDR3 spans 15 residues. V lost 8 bases and J lost 2, with 15 bases in between. Germline V gene sequence: CDR1 SEHNR, CDR2 FQNEAQ (reference sequence).

The chain combines TRBV19 with TRBJ1-5; D not resolved. The CDR3 is made up of 14 amino acids. Germline lookup yields CDR1 LNHDA and CDR2 SQIVND (reference sequence). V gave up 7 bases and J gave up 3 bases, with 13 bases separating them. CDR3 in amino acids: CASKNGPYNQPQHF. The CDR3 nucleotides read TGTGCCAGTAAAAACGGGCCGTACAATCAGCCCCAGCATTTT. Supplemented by reference TRBV19 and TRBJ1-5, the full variable domain reads DGGITQSPKYLFRKEGQNVTLSCEQNLNHDAMYWYRQDPGQGLRLIYYSQIVNDFQKGDIAEGYSVSREKKESFPLTVTSAQKNPTAFYLCASKNGPYNQPQHFGDGTRLSIL.

The chain carries TRBV7-7 and TRBJ2-5; no reliable D call. In germline, CDR1 is SSHAT, CDR2 FNYEAQ (reference sequence). The CDR3 contains 14 residues. V was trimmed by 0 bases and J by 5 bases, leaving 10 bases between them. CDR3 residues: CASSLAGRIETQYF. The CDR3 nucleotides read TGTGCCAGCAGCTTAGCTGGCAGGATCGAGACCCAGTACTTC.

This chain links TRBV10-3 with TRBJ2-5; TRBD2 matches at 8 bases. Trimming cost V 4 bases and J 4 bases; bases outside gene matches: 2. The length of the CDR3 is 13 residues. Germline assignment: CDR1 ENHRY and CDR2 SYGVKD. The CDR3 sequence is CAISGSGGETQYF. In DNA, the CDR3 is TGTGCCATCAGTGGCAGCGGGGGAGAGACCCAGTACTTC.

The genes are TRBV7-2 and TRBJ2-1, with 10 bases fitting TRBD2. CDR1 SGHTA and CDR2 FQGNSA come from the germline V gene. The CDR3 covers 15 residues. With V trimmed by 2 bases and J by 8 bases, 6 bases remained unmatched. The CDR3 loop is CASSLSSGGPDEQFF. In nucleotides, the CDR3 is TGTGCCAGCAGCTTAAGTAGCGGGGGGCCAGATGAGCAGTTCTTC. Drawing the rest from reference TRBV7-2 and TRBJ2-1, the complete variable domain is GAGVSQSPSNKVTEKGKDVELRCDPISGHTALYWYRQSLGQGLEFLIYFQGNSAPDKSGLPSDRFSAERTGGSVSTLTIQRTQQEDSAVYLCASSLSSGGPDEQFFGPGTRLTVL.

V usage is TRBV24-1 and J usage is TRBJ1-5; D is ambiguous. Germline lookup yields CDR1 KGHDR and CDR2 SFDVKD. This CDR3 has 15 amino acids. Trimming removed 7 bases from V and 2 bases from J, with 14 bases in between. The CDR3 loop is CATRGPGDGNQPQHF. CDR3 nucleotide sequence: TGTGCCACCAGGGGCCCGGGCGACGGCAATCAGCCCCAGCATTTT.

This chain connects TRBV6-1 to TRBJ1-1; D may be TRBD1 (5 bases). The CDR3 is 11 residues long. V was clipped by 6 bases and J by 7 bases, with 9 bases between them. Germline V gene sequence: CDR1 MNHNS, CDR2 SASEGT. The CDR3 sequence is CASRGPFEAFF. The CDR3 DNA sequence: TGTGCCAGCAGGGGGCCTTTTGAAGCTTTCTTT.

The CDR3: CASSIGLFSQPQHF. For the CDR3, the DNA is TGTGCCAGTAGTATTGGGCTCTTCAGTCAGCCCCAGCATTTT. The rearrangement uses TRBV19 and TRBJ1-5, with D uncertain. In germline, CDR1 is LNHDA, CDR2 SQIVND (reference sequence). V lost 3 bases and J 6 bases, leaving 12 bases between the germline ends. This CDR3 region has 14 residues.

The chain carries TRBV25-1 and TRBJ1-2; unclear D gene. V shed 10 bases and J shed 4 bases, with 10 bases lying between them. The CDR3 is 11 residues long. In germline, CDR1 is MGHDK, CDR2 SYGVNS. CDR3 sequence reads: CATVTPYGYTF. The CDR3 nucleotides are TGTGCCACCGTCACCCCCTATGGCTACACCTTC.

The chain couples TRBV19 to TRBJ1-1, with 7 bases aligning to TRBD1. Looked up from germline, CDR1 is LNHDA and CDR2 is SQIVND (reference sequence). V lost 4 bases, J lost 5 bases, and 7 bases stayed unmatched. CDR3 length: 14 residues. The CDR3, as DNA: TGTGCCAGTAGTAAAGACAGGGCGGTGACTGAAGCTTTCTTT. Amino acid sequence: CASSKDRAVTEAFF.

This sequence joins TRBV7-2 and TRBJ2-3, with D hard to call. Trimming pared 5 bases from V and 5 bases from J, leaving 11 bases between. CDR1 and CDR2 from the germline V gene are SGHTA and FQGNSA. This CDR3 has 13 residues. This CDR3 reads CASSPPRKDTQYF. CDR3 nucleotides: TGTGCCAGCAGCCCCCCGCGGAAAGATACGCAGTATTTT.

The chain combines TRBV6-5 with TRBJ2-7; D not certain. Trimming took 7 bases from V and 5 from J, leaving 9 bases between them. CDR1 is MNHEY, CDR2 SVGAGI, per germline. The CDR3 runs 11 residues. The CDR3 protein is CASIWVDEQYF. The CDR3 region has the DNA TGTGCCAGCATTTGGGTTGACGAGCAGTACTTC.

In DNA, the CDR3 is TGTGCAAGTCGCTTAATGGCAGGGTCTGGAAACACCATATATTTT. It is translated as CASRLMAGSGNTIYF. The chain links TRBV12-2 to TRBJ1-3; TRBD1, the D gene given by the table, was not confirmed from the DNA. TRBV12-2 is a recognized pseudogene. The CDR3 totals 15 residues.

This clone turned up a few times. The chain carries TRBV7-2 and TRBJ1-6, with D perhaps TRBD1 (5 bases). V lost 0 bases and J 9 bases, leaving 15 bases between the germline ends. Per the germline V gene, CDR1 is SGHTA and CDR2 is FQGNSA. The CDR3 runs to 16 residues. The CDR3 DNA is TGTGCCAGCAGCTTAGCGCGGAGGGGTGTTAGTTCACCCCTCCACTTT. Its protein is CASSLARRGVSSPLHF.

The chain combines TRBV12-5 with TRBJ2-1; D not certain. The CDR3 sequence is 11 residues long. Germline assignment: CDR1 LGHNT and CDR2 FRNRAP. V lost 7 bases and J 3 bases, leaving 4 bases between the germline ends. CDR3 DNA: TGTGCTAGTGCCCTCTACAATGAGCAGTTCTTC. Translated: CASALYNEQFF. The full variable domain, with the rest looked up from reference TRBV12-5 and TRBJ2-1, is DARVTQTPRHKVTEMGQEVTMRCQPILGHNTVFWYRQTMMQGLELLAYFRNRAPLDDSGMPKDRFSAEMPDATLATLKIQPSEPRDSAVYFCASALYNEQFFGPGTRLTVL.

The chain joins TRBV5-1 to TRBJ1-2; 9 bases are shared with TRBD1. CDR3 size: 14 residues. V trimming: 5 bases; J trimming: 5 bases; junction bases outside the gene matches: 7. Germline lookup yields CDR1 SGHRS and CDR2 YFSETQ. CDR3 residues: CASRSNDRGYGYTF. CDR3 nucleotides: TGCGCCAGCAGAAGCAATGACAGGGGGTATGGCTACACCTTC. Looking up the rest from reference TRBV5-1 and TRBJ1-2 gives the full variable domain: KAGVTQTPRYLIKTRGQQVTLSCSPISGHRSVSWYQQTPGQGLQFLFEYFSETQRNKGNFPGRFSGRQFSNSRSEMNVSTLELGDSALYLCASRSNDRGYGYTFGSGTRLTVV.

The V and J genes are TRBV7-9 and TRBJ2-7; D may match TRBD1 or TRBD2 (6 bases each). V shed 5 bases and J shed 3 bases, with 14 bases lying between them. The CDR3 is made up of 14 amino acids. Germline lookup yields CDR1 SEHNR and CDR2 FQNEAQ (reference sequence). CDR3 residues: CASSPPRGDYEQYF. Written as DNA, the CDR3 is TGTGCCAGCAGCCCGCCGAGGGGGGACTACGAGCAGTACTTC.

The J gene is TRBJ2-7, the V gene TRBV28, with D tentatively TRBD2 (6 bases). Per germline, CDR1 MDHEN and CDR2 SYDVKM. The CDR3 has 16 amino acids. V lost 7 bases and J lost 3, with 22 bases in between. Written as DNA, the CDR3 is TGTGCCAGCACCCCTCCCCCCGGGGGTAAGCTCTACGAGCAGTACTTC. Its translation is CASTPPPGGKLYEQYF.

The chain combines TRBV2 with TRBJ1-2; no reliable D call. The V gene lost 3 bases and the J gene lost 2 bases, with 16 bases spanning the gap. The germline V gene encodes CDR1 SNHLY and CDR2 FYNNEI. CDR3 length equals 16 residues. The CDR3 reads CASSELARYRNYGYTF. DNA of the CDR3: TGTGCCAGCAGTGAGCTCGCTCGTTACAGAAACTATGGCTACACCTTC.

This clone was seen more than once but under ten times. The chain links TRBV7-2 to TRBJ1-1, with D tentatively TRBD1 (6 bases). This CDR3 region has 14 residues. V was clipped by 4 bases and J by 4 bases, with 13 bases between them. CDR1 and CDR2 from the germline V gene are SGHTA and FQGNSA. The CDR3 here is CASSSTGLVTEAFF. The CDR3 DNA follows: TGTGCCAGCAGCTCGACAGGACTCGTCACTGAAGCTTTCTTT.